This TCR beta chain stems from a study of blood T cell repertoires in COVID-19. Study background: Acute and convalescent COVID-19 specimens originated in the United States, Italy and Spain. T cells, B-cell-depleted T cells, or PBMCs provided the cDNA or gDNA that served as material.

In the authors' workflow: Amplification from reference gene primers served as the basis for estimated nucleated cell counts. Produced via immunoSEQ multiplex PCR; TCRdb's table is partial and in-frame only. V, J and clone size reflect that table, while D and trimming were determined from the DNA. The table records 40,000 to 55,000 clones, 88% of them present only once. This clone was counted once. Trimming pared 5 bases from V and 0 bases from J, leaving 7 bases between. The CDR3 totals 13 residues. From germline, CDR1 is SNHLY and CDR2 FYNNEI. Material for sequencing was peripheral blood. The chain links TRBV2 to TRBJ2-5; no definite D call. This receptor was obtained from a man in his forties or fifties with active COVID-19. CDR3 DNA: TGTGCCAGCAGTACCGACAACCAAGAGACCCAGTACTTC. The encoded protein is CASSTDNQETQYF.